Detailed here is one TCR beta chain. The sample holds other DNA sequences that translate to the same CDR3. Here immunoSEQ multiplex PCR was the method, and the copy in TCRdb shows in-frame clones only, minus some. The repertoire includes about 300,000 clones, roughly 70% of them detected once, and 10% sits in the top ten. The CDR3 covers 16 residues. Germline loops: CDR1 SEHNR, CDR2 FQNEAQ (reference sequence). V shed 0 bases, J shed 6 bases, and the junction held 8 bases outside the gene matches. The entry originates in a study of shared clonotypes between healthy human individuals. Material: memory CD4+ T cells sorted from blood. Noted subset: CD45RA-negative fraction. V gene TRBV7-9 combines with J gene TRBJ2-7, with 10 bases identical to TRBD2. The TCR comes from a man aged 25-40 years in good health. The CDR3 DNA follows: TGTGCCAGCAGCTTAGCCCGAAGCGGGAGGGCCCCCGAGCAGTACTTC. It codes for CASSLARSGRAPEQYF. The full variable domain, in which reference TRBV7-9 and TRBJ2-7 provide the parts outside the CDR3, is DTGVSQNPRHKITKRGQNVTFRCDPISEHNRLYWYRQTLGQGPEFLTYFQNEAQLEKSRLLSDRFSAERPKGSFSTLEIQRTEQGDSAMYLCASSLARSGRAPEQYFGPGTRLTVT.